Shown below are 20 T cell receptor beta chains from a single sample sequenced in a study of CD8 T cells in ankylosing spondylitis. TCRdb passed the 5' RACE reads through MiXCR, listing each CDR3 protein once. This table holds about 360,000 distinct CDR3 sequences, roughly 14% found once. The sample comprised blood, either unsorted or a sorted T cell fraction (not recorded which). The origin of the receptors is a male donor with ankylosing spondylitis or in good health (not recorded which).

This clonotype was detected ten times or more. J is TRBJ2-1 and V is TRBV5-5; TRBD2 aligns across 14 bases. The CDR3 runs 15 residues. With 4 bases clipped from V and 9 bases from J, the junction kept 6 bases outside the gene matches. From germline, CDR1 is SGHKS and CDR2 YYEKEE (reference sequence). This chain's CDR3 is CASSLGTSGSTEQFF. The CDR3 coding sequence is TGTGCCAGCAGCCTAGGGACTAGCGGGAGTACTGAGCAGTTCTTC.

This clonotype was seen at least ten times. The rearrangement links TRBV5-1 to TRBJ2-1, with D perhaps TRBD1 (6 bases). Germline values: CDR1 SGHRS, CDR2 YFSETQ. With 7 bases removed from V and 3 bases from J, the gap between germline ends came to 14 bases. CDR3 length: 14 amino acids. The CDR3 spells CASEKDSLYNEQFF. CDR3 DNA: TGCGCCAGCGAAAAGGACAGCCTCTACAATGAGCAGTTCTTC.

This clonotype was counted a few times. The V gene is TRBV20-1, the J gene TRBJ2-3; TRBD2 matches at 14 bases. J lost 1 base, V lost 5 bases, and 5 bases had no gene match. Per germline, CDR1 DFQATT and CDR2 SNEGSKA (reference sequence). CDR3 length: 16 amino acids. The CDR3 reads CSAAPGLAGGTDTQYF. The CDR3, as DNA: TGCAGTGCTGCACCGGGACTAGCGGGGGGCACAGATACGCAGTATTTT.

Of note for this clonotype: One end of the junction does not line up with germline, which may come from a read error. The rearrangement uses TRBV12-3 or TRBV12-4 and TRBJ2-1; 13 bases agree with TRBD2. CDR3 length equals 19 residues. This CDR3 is CAISSPGTSGVSSYNEQFF. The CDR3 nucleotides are TGTGCCATCAGTTCCCCCGGGACTAGCGGGGTTAGCTCCTACAATGAGCAGTTCTTC.

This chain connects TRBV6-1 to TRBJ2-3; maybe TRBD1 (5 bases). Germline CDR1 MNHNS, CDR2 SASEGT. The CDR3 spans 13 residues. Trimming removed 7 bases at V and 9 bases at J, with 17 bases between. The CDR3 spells CASKGRLERTQYF. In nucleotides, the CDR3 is TGTGCCAGCAAGGGGCGGCTCGAGCGAACGCAGTATTTT.

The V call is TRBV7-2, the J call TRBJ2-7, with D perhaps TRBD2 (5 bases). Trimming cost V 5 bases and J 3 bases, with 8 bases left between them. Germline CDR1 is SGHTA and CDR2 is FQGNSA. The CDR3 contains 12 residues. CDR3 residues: CASSDTSYEQYF. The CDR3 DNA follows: TGTGCCAGCAGCGACACTAGCTACGAGCAGTACTTC.

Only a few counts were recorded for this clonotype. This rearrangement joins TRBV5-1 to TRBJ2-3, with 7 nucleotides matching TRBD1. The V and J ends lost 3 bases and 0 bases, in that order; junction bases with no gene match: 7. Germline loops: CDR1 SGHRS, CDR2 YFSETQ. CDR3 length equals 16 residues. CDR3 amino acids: CASSWSGQVSTDTQYF. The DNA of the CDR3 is TGCGCCAGCAGCTGGTCCGGACAGGTCAGCACAGATACGCAGTATTTT.

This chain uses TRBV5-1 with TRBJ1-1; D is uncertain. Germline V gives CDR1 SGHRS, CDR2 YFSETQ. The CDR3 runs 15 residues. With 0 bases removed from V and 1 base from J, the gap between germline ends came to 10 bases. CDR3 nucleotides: TGCGCCAGCAGCTTGGATGGCGGCCCGAACACTGAAGCTTTCTTT. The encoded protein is CASSLDGGPNTEAFF.

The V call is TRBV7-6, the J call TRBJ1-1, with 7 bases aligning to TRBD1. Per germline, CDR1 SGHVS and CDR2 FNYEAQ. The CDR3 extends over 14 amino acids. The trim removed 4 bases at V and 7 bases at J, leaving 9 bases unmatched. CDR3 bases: TGTGCCAGCAGCTCCCTCGGAGACAGGGATGAAGCTTTCTTT. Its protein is CASSSLGDRDEAFF.

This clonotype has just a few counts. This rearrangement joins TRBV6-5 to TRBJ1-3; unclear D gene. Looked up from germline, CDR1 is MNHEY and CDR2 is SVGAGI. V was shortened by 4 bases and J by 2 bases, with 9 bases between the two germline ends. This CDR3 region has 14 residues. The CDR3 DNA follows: TGTGCCAGCAGTTCGGAGGGAACTGGAAACACCATATATTTT. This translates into CASSSEGTGNTIYF.

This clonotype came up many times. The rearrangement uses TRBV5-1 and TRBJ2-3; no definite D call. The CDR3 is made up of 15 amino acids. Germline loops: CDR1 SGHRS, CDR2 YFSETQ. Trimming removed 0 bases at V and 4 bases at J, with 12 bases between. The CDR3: CASSLESRKADTQYF. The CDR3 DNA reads TGCGCCAGCAGCTTGGAGAGCCGGAAGGCAGATACGCAGTATTTT.

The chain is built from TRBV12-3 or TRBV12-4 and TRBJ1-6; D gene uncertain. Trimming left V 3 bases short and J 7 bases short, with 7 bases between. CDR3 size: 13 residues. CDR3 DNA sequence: TGTGCCAGCAGTTTTATGGGGAATTCACCCCTCCACTTT. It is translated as CASSFMGNSPLHF.

As DNA, the CDR3 is TGTGCCAGCAGGTTCCGGGACGGGCACACTGAAGCTTTCTTT. Its protein product is CASRFRDGHTEAFF. This sequence joins TRBV12-3 or TRBV12-4 and TRBJ1-1; D may be TRBD1 (5 bases). V was clipped by 6 bases and J by 3 bases, with 14 bases between them. The CDR3 is 14 residues long.

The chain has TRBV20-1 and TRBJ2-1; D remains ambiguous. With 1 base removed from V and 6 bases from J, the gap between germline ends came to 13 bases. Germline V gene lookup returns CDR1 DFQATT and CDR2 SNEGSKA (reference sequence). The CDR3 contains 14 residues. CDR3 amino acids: CSARVPRNINEQFF. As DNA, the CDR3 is TGCAGTGCTAGAGTACCGCGGAACATCAATGAGCAGTTCTTC.

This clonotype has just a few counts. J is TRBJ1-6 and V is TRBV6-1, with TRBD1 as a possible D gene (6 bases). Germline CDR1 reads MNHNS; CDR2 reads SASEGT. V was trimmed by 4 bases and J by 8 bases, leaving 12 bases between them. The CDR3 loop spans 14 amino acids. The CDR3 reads CASSGRDKDSPLHF. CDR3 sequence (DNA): TGTGCCAGCAGTGGTCGGGACAAGGATTCACCCCTCCACTTT.

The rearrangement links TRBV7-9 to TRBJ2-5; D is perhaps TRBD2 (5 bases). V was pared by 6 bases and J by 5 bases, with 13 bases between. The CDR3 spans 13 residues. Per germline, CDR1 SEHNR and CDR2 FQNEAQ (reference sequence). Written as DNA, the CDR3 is TGTGCCAGCAGTTCGAGGGTTTTCGAGACCCAGTACTTC. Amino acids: CASSSRVFETQYF. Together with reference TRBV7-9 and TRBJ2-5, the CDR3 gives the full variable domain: DTGVSQNPRHKITKRGQNVTFRCDPISEHNRLYWYRQTLGQGPEFLTYFQNEAQLEKSRLLSDRFSAERPKGSFSTLEIQRTEQGDSAMYLCASSSRVFETQYFGPGTRLLVL.

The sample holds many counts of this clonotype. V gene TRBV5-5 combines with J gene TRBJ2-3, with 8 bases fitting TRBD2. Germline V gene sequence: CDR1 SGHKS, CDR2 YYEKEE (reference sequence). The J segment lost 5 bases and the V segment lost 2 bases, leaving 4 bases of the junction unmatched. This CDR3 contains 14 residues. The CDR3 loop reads CASSLRLAGDTQYF. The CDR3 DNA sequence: TGTGCCAGCAGCTTACGGCTAGCGGGAGATACGCAGTATTTT.

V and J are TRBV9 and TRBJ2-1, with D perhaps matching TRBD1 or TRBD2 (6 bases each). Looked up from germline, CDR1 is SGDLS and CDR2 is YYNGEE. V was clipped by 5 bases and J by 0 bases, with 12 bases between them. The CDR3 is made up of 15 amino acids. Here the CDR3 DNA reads TGTGCCAGCAGTACCGGGGGCCTCTCCTACAATGAGCAGTTCTTC. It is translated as CASSTGGLSYNEQFF.

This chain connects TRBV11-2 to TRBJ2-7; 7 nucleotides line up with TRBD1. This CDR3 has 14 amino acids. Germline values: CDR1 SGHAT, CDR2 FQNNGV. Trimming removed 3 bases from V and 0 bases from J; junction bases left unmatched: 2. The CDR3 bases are TGTGCCAGCAGCTTGGGACAGAGCTCCTACGAGCAGTACTTC. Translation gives CASSLGQSSYEQYF.

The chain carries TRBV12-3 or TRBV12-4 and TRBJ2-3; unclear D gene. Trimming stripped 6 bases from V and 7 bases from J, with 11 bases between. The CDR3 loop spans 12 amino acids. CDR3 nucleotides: TGTGCCAGCAGCCCTGACGGATATACGCAGTATTTT. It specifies CASSPDGYTQYF.